The entry below describes one TCR beta chain. The data originate from a study of blood T cell repertoires in COVID-19. Study-level background: The analysed material was cDNA or gDNA that came from T cells, B-cell-depleted T cells, or PBMCs.

The V gene's germline CDR1 is SGHTA and CDR2 FQGNSA. V was clipped by 5 bases and J by 1 base, with 15 bases between them. The CDR3 covers 16 residues. The assay was immunoSEQ multiplex PCR, and TCRdb's table has in-frame clones only and misses some. The table includes hundreds of thousands of clones, 75% to 90% detected once. Material for sequencing was peripheral blood. V and J are TRBV7-2 and TRBJ1-5, with D possibly TRBD1 on 6 matching bases. The sequence derives from a woman in her thirties or forties who had recovered from COVID-19. CDR3 sequence (DNA): TGTGCCAGCAGCCCAGGGGCACAGGAAAGCAATCAGCCCCAGCATTTT. Translation gives CASSPGAQESNQPQHF.